This TCR beta chain was sequenced during a study of blood T cell repertoires in COVID-19. Before they entered the study, exposed participants had met a COVID-19 case within 2 weeks. The method was immunoSEQ multiplex PCR; TCRdb's version includes in-frame clones alone and lacks a portion of them. The repertoire holds roughly 150,000 clones, with roughly 80% as singletons. This CDR3 comprises 13 residues. V was shortened by 1 base and J by 3 bases, with 3 bases between the two germline ends. Germline lookup yields CDR1 KGHDR and CDR2 SFDVKD. The chain links TRBV24-1 to TRBJ1-3; D is uncertain. This clonotype was sampled from a young woman who had been exposed to COVID-19. The sample was PBMCs or T cells enriched from blood (not recorded which). CDR3 in DNA: TGTGCCACCAGTGATTTTTATGGAAACACCATATATTTT. This sequence encodes CATSDFYGNTIYF.